These 18 T cell receptor beta chains originate from one sample sequenced in a study of neurological immune-mediated disorders. TCRdb independently ran MiXCR on the 5' RACE reads; one entry per CDR3 protein. The sample includes some 60,000 distinct CDR3 sequences, roughly 4% of them seen just once. Input material: PBMCs. All receptors derive from a woman aged 45 to 65 with multiple sclerosis.

This clonotype has a handful of counts. The chain combines TRBV9 with TRBJ1-5, with a tentative D call TRBD1 (6 bases). The CDR3 sequence is 15 residues long. Germline V CDR1 and CDR2: SGDLS, YYNGEE. V lost 0 bases to trimming and J lost 4 bases, with 11 bases between them. CDR3 loop: CASSVAGGANQPQHF. The CDR3, as DNA: TGTGCCAGCAGCGTAGCGGGGGGGGCTAATCAGCCCCAGCATTTT.

In its sample, this clonotype was seen many times. V usage is TRBV2 and J usage is TRBJ2-3; 7 nucleotides agree with TRBD1. There are 13 residues in the CDR3. Per the germline V gene, CDR1 is SNHLY and CDR2 is FYNNEI. V lost 8 bases and J lost 1; bases outside the gene matches: 3. Here the CDR3 DNA reads TGTGCCAGCCCACAGGGGCGCACAGATACGCAGTATTTT. It specifies CASPQGRTDTQYF.

This clonotype was recorded at least ten times. The chain couples TRBV29-1 to TRBJ1-2, with 10 bases that match TRBD1. Germline lookup yields CDR1 SQVTM and CDR2 ANQGSEA. The CDR3 loop spans 13 amino acids. V lost 6 bases, J lost 11 bases, and 12 bases stayed unmatched. CDR3 bases: TGCAGCGTACACGGACAGGGGGAAAGGAGGTACACCTTC. The encoded protein is CSVHGQGERRYTF.

Many counts were recorded for this clonotype. The chain employs TRBV20-1 and TRBJ2-5, with TRBD1 as a possible D gene (5 bases). The CDR3 totals 13 residues. CDR1 and CDR2 (germline): DFQATT, SNEGSKA (reference sequence). Trimming took 2 bases from V and 4 from J, leaving 11 bases between them. The CDR3 protein is CSARTDSRETQYF. The CDR3 region has the DNA TGCAGTGCTAGAACAGACAGTCGAGAGACCCAGTACTTC.

This clonotype was counted many times. V is TRBV7-9 and J is TRBJ1-2, with 8 bases fitting TRBD1. The length of the CDR3 is 17 residues. The germline CDR1 and CDR2 sequences are SEHNR and FQNEAQ (reference sequence). The junction had 19 bases not matched to a gene; V was cut back by 5 bases and J by 8 bases. CDR3 sequence: CASSPLLDRGDRKGYTF. The CDR3 DNA reads as TGTGCCAGCAGCCCCCTCCTTGACAGGGGCGACCGAAAGGGCTACACCTTC.

This clonotype was counted at least ten times. The genes are TRBV10-3 and TRBJ2-1; TRBD1 matches at 10 bases. The CDR3 is 15 amino acids. Trimming cost V 7 bases and J 2 bases; bases outside gene matches: 5. CDR1 is ENHRY and CDR2 is SYGVKD in the germline V gene. The CDR3: CAITLDRGPYNEQFF. The CDR3 nucleotides read TGTGCCATCACCTTAGACAGGGGGCCCTACAATGAGCAGTTCTTC.

This clonotype has a count of ten or more. J is TRBJ2-1 and V is TRBV4-3, with 11 bases that match TRBD2. Germline CDR1 is LGHNA and CDR2 is YSLEER. This CDR3 is built from 15 residues. Unmatched junction bases numbered 2, after V lost 3 bases and J lost 4 bases. CDR3 sequence: CASSQGTSGYNEQFF. CDR3 bases: TGCGCCAGCAGCCAGGGGACTAGCGGTTACAATGAGCAGTTCTTC.

This clonotype was seen many times. The J gene is TRBJ1-3, the V gene TRBV7-2; maybe TRBD1 (6 bases). The CDR3 is 15 amino acids. Deletions cut 0 bases from V and 3 bases from J, with 9 bases between. Germline-derived CDR1 and CDR2 are SGHTA and FQGNSA. Here the CDR3 reads CASSLAGTNGNTIYF. The CDR3 nucleotides read TGTGCCAGCAGCTTAGCCGGGACAAATGGAAACACCATATATTTT.

This clonotype came up a few times. The chain couples TRBV12-3 or TRBV12-4 to TRBJ1-2; D is unresolved. V dropped 3 bases and J dropped 4 bases, with 6 bases sitting between them. The CDR3 sequence is 12 residues long. For the CDR3, the DNA is TGTGCCAGCAGTTTGAGGTTCTATGGCTACACCTTC. Translation: CASSLRFYGYTF.

The sample holds many counts of this clonotype. This sequence joins TRBV9 and TRBJ2-1; 15 bases align to TRBD2. Germline V gene lookup returns CDR1 SGDLS and CDR2 YYNGEE. This CDR3 has 15 amino acids. J lost 9 bases, V lost 1 base, and 2 bases had no gene match. In nucleotides, the CDR3 is TGTGCCAGCAGCGTAAAGGGACTAGCGGGAGGTGAGCAGTTCTTC. This translates into CASSVKGLAGGEQFF.

This clonotype was counted at least ten times. This chain uses TRBV12-3 or TRBV12-4 with TRBJ2-7, with D tentatively TRBD2 (5 bases). The ends were cut back, 2 bases at V and 5 bases at J, with 13 bases in the middle. This CDR3 region has 14 residues. CDR3 in DNA: TGTGCCAGCAGTTTAAACGGGGTTGCCCACGAGCAGTACTTC. This codes for CASSLNGVAHEQYF.

In its sample, this clonotype was seen many times. The chain links TRBV7-2 to TRBJ1-1, with a possible D match to TRBD1 (5 bases). The V and J ends lost 7 bases and 4 bases respectively, with 19 bases between them. Germline lookup yields CDR1 SGHTA and CDR2 FQGNSA. The CDR3 runs to 15 residues. In DNA form, the CDR3 reads TGTGCCAGCATCCAGGCGGGTTCGGGGGGCACTGAAGCTTTCTTT. This codes for CASIQAGSGGTEAFF.

This clonotype appeared once. A much larger clone differs by one base, so this may be a read error. The chain couples TRBV27 to TRBJ1-3; 9 nucleotides line up with TRBD1. The trim removed 7 bases at V and 9 bases at J, leaving 4 bases unmatched. This CDR3 has 12 residues. Germline CDR1 reads MNHEY; CDR2 reads SMNVEV (reference sequence). Here the CDR3 DNA reads TGTGCCAGCAAAACAGGGGGCACCACCATATATTTT. It yields the protein CASKTGGTTIYF.

V is TRBV11-1 and J is TRBJ1-1; D remains unclear. Germline loops: CDR1 SGHAT, CDR2 FQDESV (reference sequence). V lost 3 bases to trimming and J lost 1 base, with 6 bases between them. The CDR3 totals 13 residues. The chain's CDR3 is CASSFEANTEAFF. The CDR3 DNA sequence: TGTGCCAGCAGCTTTGAGGCGAACACTGAAGCTTTCTTT.

This clonotype was observed at least ten times. The genes are TRBV3-1 and TRBJ2-3; the D is unclear. Looked up from germline, CDR1 is LGHDT and CDR2 is YNNKEL (reference sequence). With 5 bases removed from V and 3 bases from J, the gap between germline ends came to 9 bases. The CDR3 sequence is 13 residues long. CDR3 in amino acids: CASSEEVTDTQYF. The CDR3 DNA is TGTGCCAGCAGCGAGGAAGTAACAGATACGCAGTATTTT.

This clonotype appeared many times. The gene calls are TRBV5-6 and TRBJ1-5; the match to TRBD1 covers 11 bases. The CDR3 covers 15 residues. CDR1 and CDR2 (germline): SGHDT, YYEEEE. Trimming cost V 2 bases and J 6 bases; bases outside gene matches: 4. The CDR3 bases are TGTGCCAGCAGCTTAGGACAGGGGGCTTCTCAGCCCCAGCATTTT. Translating gives CASSLGQGASQPQHF.

This clonotype has ten or more counts. The J gene is TRBJ1-1, the V gene TRBV5-1; D gene unclear. V lost 0 bases and J lost 7, with 10 bases in between. The CDR3 covers 13 residues. CDR1 is SGHRS and CDR2 is YFSETQ in the germline V gene. The CDR3 DNA reads TGCGCCAGCAGCTTGGGGAGCGAACTTGAAGCTTTCTTT. It yields the protein CASSLGSELEAFF. Together with reference TRBV5-1 and TRBJ1-1, the CDR3 gives the full variable domain: KAGVTQTPRYLIKTRGQQVTLSCSPISGHRSVSWYQQTPGQGLQFLFEYFSETQRNKGNFPGRFSGRQFSNSRSEMNVSTLELGDSALYLCASSLGSELEAFFGQGTRLTVV.

This clonotype was seen ten or more times. This sequence joins TRBV7-2 and TRBJ1-3; 7 bases agree with TRBD1. The trim removed 3 bases at V and 0 bases at J, leaving 5 bases unmatched. Per the germline V gene, CDR1 is SGHTA and CDR2 is FQGNSA. CDR3 length: 16 amino acids. The CDR3 DNA reads TGTGCCAGCAGCTTGGACAGGACCTTCTCTGGAAACACCATATATTTT. Residues: CASSLDRTFSGNTIYF.